These T cell receptor beta chains were read from a single sample in a study of blood T cell repertoires in COVID-19. TCRdb keeps only in-frame clones here, not all; method: immunoSEQ multiplex PCR. The table includes 200,000 to 300,000 clones, about four fifths detected once. The sequencing input was peripheral blood. The receptor source for this set is a woman of 80 years or more with acute or convalescent COVID-19. Each CDR3 is given with its conserved first and last residue. D genes are given only for firm matches. Clone size appears in some rows only: once, few, many, or a class for an expanded clone.

.	TRBV6-5	TRBJ1-6	.	CASTDRNRVRSPLHF	TGTGCCAGCACCGACCGGAACAGGGTTCGTTCACCCCTCCACTTT
many	TRBV19	TRBJ2-5	.	CASSYEAGFQETQYF	TGTGCCAGTAGCTACGAGGCGGGGTTTCAAGAGACCCAGTACTTC
.	TRBV11-2	TRBJ2-3	TRBD2	CASSFNGGAIDTQYF	TGTGCCAGCAGCTTCAACGGGGGGGCCATAGATACGCAGTATTTT
.	TRBV5-5	TRBJ1-4	TRBD1	CASSLLRQGNEKLFF	TGTGCCAGCAGCTTGTTGCGACAGGGTAATGAAAAACTGTTTTTT
.	TRBV6-5	TRBJ1-1	TRBD1	CASYRVGRGFTEAFF	TGTGCCAGCTACAGGGTGGGCAGGGGGTTCACTGAAGCTTTCTTT
.	TRBV12-3/TRBV12-4	TRBJ1-5	.	CASSHSNQPQHF	TGTGCCAGCAGCCATAGCAATCAGCCCCAGCATTTT
.	TRBV6-1	TRBJ2-5	TRBD1	CASSGRDRGLRETQYF	TGTGCCAGCAGTGGGCGGGACAGGGGGCTACGGGAGACCCAGTACTTC
.	TRBV15	TRBJ1-5	.	CATSREIGLSSNQPQHF	TGTGCCACCAGCAGAGAAATTGGCTTGTCTAGCAATCAGCCCCAGCATTTT
few	TRBV10-2	TRBJ1-1	TRBD1	CASSEPLGQGWTEAFF	TGCGCCAGCAGTGAGCCTCTGGGACAGGGGTGGACTGAAGCTTTCTTT
.	TRBV19	TRBJ2-7	TRBD2	CASSTSGSEGYEQYF	TGTGCCAGTAGTACGAGCGGGAGTGAGGGATACGAGCAGTACTTC
.	TRBV28	TRBJ2-1	.	CASSWLGGGGKGLYNEQFF	TGTGCCAGCAGTTGGTTAGGAGGGGGGGGGAAAGGGCTCTACAATGAGCAGTTCTTC
.	TRBV10-3	TRBJ1-1	.	CATRDTYTEAFF	TGTGCCACCCGGGACACTTACACTGAAGCTTTCTTT
.	TRBV2	TRBJ1-6	.	CASAGDNSPLHF	TGTGCCAGCGCAGGTGATAATTCACCCCTCCACTTT
.	TRBV7-9	TRBJ1-1	.	CASSLREGLDTEAFF	TGTGCCAGCAGCTTACGAGAGGGCCTGGACACTGAAGCTTTCTTT
.	TRBV3-1/TRBV3-2	TRBJ2-4	.	CASSGHTIKNIQYF	TGTGCCAGCAGCGGACATACGATCAAAAACATTCAGTACTTC
.	TRBV19	TRBJ1-5	.	CASHHRAPGSQPQHF	TGTGCCAGTCACCACAGGGCACCTGGGAGTCAGCCCCAGCATTTT
once	TRBV5-6	TRBJ1-2	TRBD1	CASSPGGSGGYTF	TGTGCCAGCAGTCCAGGGGGCTCTGGCGGCTACACCTTC
.	TRBV5-1	TRBJ1-2	TRBD1	CASSPGTGVSNYGYTF	TGCGCCAGCAGCCCCGGGACAGGGGTGTCTAACTATGGCTACACCTTC
few	TRBV30	TRBJ1-5	TRBD1	CAWSLKGQGRDQPQHF	TGTGCCTGGAGTCTCAAGGGACAGGGGCGAGATCAGCCCCAGCATTTT
.	TRBV7-2	TRBJ2-3	TRBD1	CASSPHRGSTDTQYF	TGTGCCAGCAGCCCCCACAGGGGGAGCACAGATACGCAGTATTTT
few	TRBV9	TRBJ2-5	TRBD2	CASSVGPGGPGETQYF	TGTGCCAGCAGCGTAGGCCCGGGGGGGCCAGGAGAGACCCAGTACTTC
.	TRBV2	TRBJ1-5	TRBD1	CASSEGQRNQPQHF	TGTGCCAGCAGTGAGGGACAGCGCAATCAGCCCCAGCATTTT
.	TRBV30	TRBJ1-2	.	CAWSGPAVGGYTF	TGTGCCTGGAGTGGGCCGGCGGTTGGTGGCTACACCTTC
.	TRBV30	TRBJ1-5	.	CAWSSGNQPQHF	TGTGCCTGGAGTTCGGGGAATCAGCCCCAGCATTTT
.	TRBV10-1	TRBJ1-1	.	CASSRWGQGGHTEAFF	TGCGCCAGCAGTCGGTGGGGGCAGGGTGGGCACACTGAAGCTTTCTTT
.	TRBV6-1	TRBJ2-7	.	CASSDAPRDYEQYF	TGTGCCAGCAGTGACGCCCCCCGGGACTACGAGCAGTACTTC
.	TRBV18	TRBJ2-3	.	CASSQMRDSSTDTQYF	TGTGCCAGCTCACAAATGCGGGACAGTAGCACAGATACGCAGTATTTT
.	TRBV3-1/TRBV3-2	TRBJ1-2	.	CASSQETSRANYGYTF	TGTGCCAGCAGCCAAGAAACGTCCCGAGCTAACTATGGCTACACCTTC
.	TRBV14	TRBJ1-1	.	CASSQVQGATEAFF	TGTGCCAGCAGCCAAGTACAGGGCGCCACTGAAGCTTTCTTT
.	TRBV7-6	TRBJ2-6	.	CASSLTPAREANVLTF	TGTGCCAGCAGCTTAACACCCGCCCGTGAGGCCAACGTCCTGACTTTC
.	TRBV3-1/TRBV3-2	TRBJ2-5	.	CATNTGPETQYF	TGTGCCACCAACACAGGGCCGGAGACCCAGTACTTC
.	TRBV3-1/TRBV3-2	TRBJ1-1	.	CASEGLGGTEAFF	TGTGCCAGCGAGGGACTCGGCGGGACTGAAGCTTTCTTT
.	TRBV28	TRBJ1-5	.	CASSFVRDQPQHF	TGTGCCAGCAGTTTTGTTCGAGATCAGCCCCAGCATTTT
few	TRBV28	TRBJ1-5	TRBD1	CASRIGHGTGANSNQPQHF	TGTGCCAGCAGGATAGGTCACGGGACAGGGGCTAATAGCAATCAGCCCCAGCATTTT
.	TRBV10-3	TRBJ1-1	TRBD1	CAITPDRAGTEAFF	TGTGCCATCACCCCGGACAGGGCTGGCACTGAAGCTTTCTTT
.	TRBV4-2	TRBJ2-5	.	CASSPTALILETQYF	TGTGCCAGCAGCCCCACCGCATTGATACTAGAGACCCAGTACTTC
.	TRBV12-5	TRBJ1-1	.	CASGWGRTEAFF	TGTGCTAGTGGTTGGGGGCGCACTGAAGCTTTCTTT
.	TRBV18	TRBJ2-7	TRBD1	CASSLQTGGLNEQYF	TGTGCCAGCTCACTCCAGACAGGGGGATTAAACGAGCAGTACTTC
.	TRBV12-3/TRBV12-4	TRBJ2-2	.	CASRVTGLKLFF	TGTGCCAGCAGGGTTACAGGGCTGAAGCTGTTTTTT
.	TRBV6-6	TRBJ1-5	.	CASKMWDGGNQPQHF	TGTGCCAGCAAGATGTGGGACGGGGGGAATCAGCCCCAGCATTTT
.	TRBV5-4	TRBJ2-3	.	CASSTRLGGTDTQYF	TGTGCCAGCAGCACACGACTAGGCGGCACAGATACGCAGTATTTT
.	TRBV5-4	TRBJ2-1	TRBD1	CASSLVGTANEQFF	TGTGCCAGCAGCTTGGTTGGGACAGCCAATGAGCAGTTCTTC
.	TRBV6-5	TRBJ2-3	TRBD1	CASSPQGVPTDTQYF	TGTGCCAGCAGTCCCCAGGGGGTTCCCACAGATACGCAGTATTTT
.	TRBV5-1	TRBJ1-5	.	CASSLAGAGNQPQHF	TGCGCCAGCAGCTTGGCCGGTGCTGGCAATCAGCCCCAGCATTTT
.	TRBV4-2	TRBJ2-7	.	CASSQELQAPNEQYF	TGTGCCAGCAGCCAAGAACTCCAGGCACCCAACGAGCAGTACTTC
.	TRBV19	TRBJ1-1	.	CASSIKRELGAFF	TGTGCCAGTAGTATCAAGCGGGAGTTAGGGGCTTTCTTT